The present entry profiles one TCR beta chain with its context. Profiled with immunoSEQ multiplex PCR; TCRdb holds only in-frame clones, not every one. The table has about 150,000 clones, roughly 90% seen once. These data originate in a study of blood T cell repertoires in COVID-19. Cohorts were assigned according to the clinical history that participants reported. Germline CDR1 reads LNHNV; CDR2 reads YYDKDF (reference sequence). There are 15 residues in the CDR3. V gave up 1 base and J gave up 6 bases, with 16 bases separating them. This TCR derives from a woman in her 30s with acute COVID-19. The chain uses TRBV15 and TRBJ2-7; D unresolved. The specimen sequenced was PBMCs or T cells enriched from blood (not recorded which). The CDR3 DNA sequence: TGTGCCACCAGCAGAGTTTACGCCGTCTCGAGCGAGCAGTACTTC. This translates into CATSRVYAVSSEQYF.